These T cell receptor beta chains were read from a single sample in a study of cytomegalovirus exposure and HLA in healthy donors. Repertoires were generated with immunoSEQ multiplex PCR, while TCRdb's copy carries only in-frame clones and drops some. The table shows 130,000 to 150,000 clones, with 60% to 85% occurring only once. The sequencing input was PBMCs. These receptors were obtained from a middle-aged woman in good health and CMV-seropositive. Each CDR3 is given with its conserved first and last residue. A D gene is named only where the DNA matches it firmly. Only some rows state a clone size, as once, few, many or a class for expanded clones.

d_call | cdr3_length | clone_size | j_call | v_call | cdr3_nt | cdr3_aa
TRBD2 | 15 | . | TRBJ2-3 | TRBV9 | TGTGCCAGCAGCAATAGCGGGGGGGCCACAGATACGCAGTATTTT | CASSNSGGATDTQYF
. | 14 | . | TRBJ1-2 | TRBV27 | TGTGCCAGCAGTTTACAGGGAGGGGGCTATGGCTACACCTTC | CASSLQGGGYGYTF
. | 13 | . | TRBJ1-3 | TRBV7-9 | TGTGCCAGCAGCTTAGAAACAGCAAACACCATATATTTT | CASSLETANTIYF
. | 14 | . | TRBJ1-2 | TRBV7-2 | TGTGCCAGCAGCCCCGGCGGGGTCACAGAGGGCTACACCTTC | CASSPGGVTEGYTF
TRBD1 | 16 | . | TRBJ1-4 | TRBV5-1 | TGCGCCAGCAGATCCCACGGACAGGGGACTAATGAAAAACTGTTTTTT | CASRSHGQGTNEKLFF
TRBD1 | 17 | . | TRBJ1-6 | TRBV6-1 | TGTGCCAGCAGTGAATATAGTTCAGGGGGCGGTAATTCACCCCTCCACTTT | CASSEYSSGGGNSPLHF
. | 14 | . | TRBJ1-6 | TRBV7-9 | TGTGCCAGCCACCGAGACGACAGGTACTCACCCCTCCACTTT | CASHRDDRYSPLHF
. | 13 | few | TRBJ2-7 | TRBV9 | TGTGCCAGCAGCCCCCCGGGATCCTACGAGCAGTACTTC | CASSPPGSYEQYF
. | 13 | . | TRBJ1-1 | TRBV9 | TGTGCCAGCAGTCGTACAGGAGACTCTGAAGCTTTCTTT | CASSRTGDSEAFF
TRBD1 | 15 | few | TRBJ1-5 | TRBV6-1 | TGTGCCAGCAGTGAAGCGGGACAGGGGTTTTGGGCCCAGCATTTT | CASSEAGQGFWAQHF
. | 14 | . | TRBJ1-2 | TRBV5-4 | TGTGCCAGCAGCCCGATGACAAATAGCTATGGCTACACCTTC | CASSPMTNSYGYTF
. | 13 | . | TRBJ1-3 | TRBV30 | TGTGCCTGGACAGGGGACTCTGGAAACACCATATATTTT | CAWTGDSGNTIYF
TRBD1 | 15 | . | TRBJ2-7 | TRBV5-4 | TGTGCCAGCAGCCCCGGACAGGGTGGCACCTACGAGCAGTACTTC | CASSPGQGGTYEQYF
. | 15 | . | TRBJ2-7 | TRBV28 | TGTGCCAGCAGTAAGGCCGGGGTGTTGTCCTACGAGCAGTACTTC | CASSKAGVLSYEQYF
TRBD1 | 13 | . | TRBJ2-5 | TRBV25-1 | TGTGCCAGCAGAGAGACAGGGGCCGAGACCCAGTACTTC | CASRETGAETQYF
. | 13 | . | TRBJ2-7 | TRBV7-3 | TGTGCCAGCAGCCCAAGGGGGTCCTACGAGCAGTACTTC | CASSPRGSYEQYF
. | 16 | . | TRBJ1-1 | TRBV4-1 | TGTGCCAGCAGCCAAGAAAGTTCGCCCGCAGGCACTGAAGCTTTCTTT | CASSQESSPAGTEAFF
. | 12 | . | TRBJ2-7 | TRBV29-1 | TGCAGCGTCGGGAGTAACTCCTACGAGCAGTACTTC | CSVGSNSYEQYF
. | 15 | . | TRBJ2-2 | TRBV5-6 | TGTGCCAGCAGAAGAACAGGGTCCTTCACCGGGGAGCTGTTTTTT | CASRRTGSFTGELFF
TRBD1 | 15 | . | TRBJ1-6 | TRBV9 | TGTGCCAGCTCTGAGGGGGACAGGGTAAGCTCACCCCTCCACTTT | CASSEGDRVSSPLHF
. | 15 | . | TRBJ1-1 | TRBV6-5 | TGTGCCAGCAGTTACGAAAGGGGTTGGGGCACTGAAGCTTTCTTT | CASSYERGWGTEAFF
TRBD1 | 13 | . | TRBJ2-5 | TRBV5-1 | TGCGCCAGCTGGACAGGGAGCGGGGAGACCCAGTACTTC | CASWTGSGETQYF
. | 14 | . | TRBJ2-7 | TRBV11-2 | TGTGCCAGCAGCCACGCCAGCGGTTCCTACGAGCAGTACTTC | CASSHASGSYEQYF
TRBD1 | 14 | . | TRBJ1-3 | TRBV13 | TGTGCCAGCAGCGTGACAGGGCTTGGAAACACCATATATTTT | CASSVTGLGNTIYF
TRBD1 | 13 | . | TRBJ1-1 | TRBV7-2 | TGTGCCAGCAGCTTAGTTGGGACAGCGCAAGCTTTCTTT | CASSLVGTAQAFF
. | 13 | . | TRBJ1-1 | TRBV28 | TGTGCCAGCAAGCCGGGGGATCGGACTGAAGCTTTCTTT | CASKPGDRTEAFF
TRBD1 | 13 | . | TRBJ2-1 | TRBV15 | TGTGCCACCAGAAGGGGGCTTTACAATGAGCAGTTCTTC | CATRRGLYNEQFF
. | 13 | few | TRBJ2-7 | TRBV5-1 | TGCGCCAGCAGCCCTAATACGTTCTACGAGCAGTACTTC | CASSPNTFYEQYF
. | 13 | . | TRBJ1-2 | TRBV11-2 | TGTGCCAGCAGCTATATCGGGGGTGGTGGCTACACCTTC | CASSYIGGGGYTF
. | 14 | few | TRBJ2-1 | TRBV4-1 | TGCGCCAGCAGCCAAGATGGCCATGCCAGGGAGCAGTTCTTC | CASSQDGHAREQFF